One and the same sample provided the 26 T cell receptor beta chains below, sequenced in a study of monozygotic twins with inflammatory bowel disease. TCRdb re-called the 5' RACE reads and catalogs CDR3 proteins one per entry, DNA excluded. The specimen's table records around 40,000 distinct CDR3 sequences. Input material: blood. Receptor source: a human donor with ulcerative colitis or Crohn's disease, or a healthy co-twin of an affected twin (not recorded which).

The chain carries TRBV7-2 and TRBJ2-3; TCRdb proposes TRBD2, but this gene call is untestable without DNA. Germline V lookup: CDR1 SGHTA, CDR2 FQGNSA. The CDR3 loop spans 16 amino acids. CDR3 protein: CASSFKAGGSRDTQYF.

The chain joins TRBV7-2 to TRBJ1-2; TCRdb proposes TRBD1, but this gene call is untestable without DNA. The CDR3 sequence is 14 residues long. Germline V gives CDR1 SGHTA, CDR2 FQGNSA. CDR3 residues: CASRQRQDNYGYTF.

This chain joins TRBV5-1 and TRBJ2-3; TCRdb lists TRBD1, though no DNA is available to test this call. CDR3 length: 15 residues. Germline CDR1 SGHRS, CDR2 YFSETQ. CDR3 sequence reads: CASSFPRDGADTQYF.

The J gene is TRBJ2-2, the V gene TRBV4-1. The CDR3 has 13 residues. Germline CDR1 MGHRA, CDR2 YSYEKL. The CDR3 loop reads CASSLRLEGELFF.

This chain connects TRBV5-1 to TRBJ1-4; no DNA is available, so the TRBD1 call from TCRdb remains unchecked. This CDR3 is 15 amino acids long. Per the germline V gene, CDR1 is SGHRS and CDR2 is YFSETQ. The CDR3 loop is CASSPSGRGQEKLFF.

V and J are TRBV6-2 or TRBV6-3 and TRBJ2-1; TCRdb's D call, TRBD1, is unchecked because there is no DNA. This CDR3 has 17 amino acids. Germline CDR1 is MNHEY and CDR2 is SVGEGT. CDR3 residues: CASRVRMSAGVGNEQFF.

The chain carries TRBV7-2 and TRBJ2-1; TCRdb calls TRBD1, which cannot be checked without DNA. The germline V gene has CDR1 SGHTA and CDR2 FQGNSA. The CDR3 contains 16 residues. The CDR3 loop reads CASSLSGGLSYNEQFF. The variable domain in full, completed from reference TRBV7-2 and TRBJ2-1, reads GAGVSQSPSNKVTEKGKDVELRCDPISGHTALYWYRQSLGQGLEFLIYFQGNSAPDKSGLPSDRFSAERTGGSVSTLTIQRTQQEDSAVYLCASSLSGGLSYNEQFFGPGTRLTVL.

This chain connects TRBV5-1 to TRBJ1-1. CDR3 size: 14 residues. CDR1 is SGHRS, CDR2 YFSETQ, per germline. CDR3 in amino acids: CASTMGPTNTEAFF.

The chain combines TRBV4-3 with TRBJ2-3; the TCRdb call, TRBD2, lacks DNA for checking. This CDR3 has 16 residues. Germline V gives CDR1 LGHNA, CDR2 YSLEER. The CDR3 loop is CASSLLAGASTDTQYF.

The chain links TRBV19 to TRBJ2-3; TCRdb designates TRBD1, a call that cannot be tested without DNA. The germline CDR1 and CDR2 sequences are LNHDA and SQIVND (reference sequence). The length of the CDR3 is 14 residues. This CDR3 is CASRDRGRTDTQYF. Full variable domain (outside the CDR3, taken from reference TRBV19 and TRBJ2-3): DGGITQSPKYLFRKEGQNVTLSCEQNLNHDAMYWYRQDPGQGLRLIYYSQIVNDFQKGDIAEGYSVSREKKESFPLTVTSAQKNPTAFYLCASRDRGRTDTQYFGPGTRLTVL.

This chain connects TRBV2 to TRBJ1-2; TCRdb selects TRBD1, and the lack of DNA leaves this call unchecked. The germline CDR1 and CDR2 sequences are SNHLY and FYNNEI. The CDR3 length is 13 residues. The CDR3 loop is CASSPGTGYGYTF.

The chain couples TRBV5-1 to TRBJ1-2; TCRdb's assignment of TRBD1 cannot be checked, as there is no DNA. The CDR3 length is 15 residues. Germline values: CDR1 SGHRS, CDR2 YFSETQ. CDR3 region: CASSLAVSGRDGYTF. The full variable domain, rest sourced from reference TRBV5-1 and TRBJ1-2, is KAGVTQTPRYLIKTRGQQVTLSCSPISGHRSVSWYQQTPGQGLQFLFEYFSETQRNKGNFPGRFSGRQFSNSRSEMNVSTLELGDSALYLCASSLAVSGRDGYTFGSGTRLTVV.

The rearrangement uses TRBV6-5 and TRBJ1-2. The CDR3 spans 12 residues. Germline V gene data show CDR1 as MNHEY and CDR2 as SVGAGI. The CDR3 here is CASIDRALGYTF.

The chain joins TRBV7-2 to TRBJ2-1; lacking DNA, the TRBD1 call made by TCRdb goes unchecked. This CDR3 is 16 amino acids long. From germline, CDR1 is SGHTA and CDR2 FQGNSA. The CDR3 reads CASSARLGAAGQEQFF.

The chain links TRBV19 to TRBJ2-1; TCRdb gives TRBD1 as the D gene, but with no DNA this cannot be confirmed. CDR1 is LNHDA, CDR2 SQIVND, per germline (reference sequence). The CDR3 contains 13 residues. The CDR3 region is CASAGASYNEQFF.

CDR3 loop: CASSLVQGAGETQYF. J is TRBJ2-5 and V is TRBV4-3; TCRdb designates TRBD1, a call that cannot be tested without DNA. The CDR3 consists of 15 residues. The germline gives CDR1 LGHNA, CDR2 YSLEER.

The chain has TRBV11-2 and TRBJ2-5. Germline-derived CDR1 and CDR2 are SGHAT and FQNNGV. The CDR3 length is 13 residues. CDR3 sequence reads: CASSLRIQETQYF.

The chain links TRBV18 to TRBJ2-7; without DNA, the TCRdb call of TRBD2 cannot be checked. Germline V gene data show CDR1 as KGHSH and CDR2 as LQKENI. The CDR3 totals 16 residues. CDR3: CASSPAGTSGIQWQYF.

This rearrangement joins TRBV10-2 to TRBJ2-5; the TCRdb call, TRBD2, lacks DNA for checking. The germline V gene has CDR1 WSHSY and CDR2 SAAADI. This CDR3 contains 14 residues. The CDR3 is CASSVAGLKETQYF.

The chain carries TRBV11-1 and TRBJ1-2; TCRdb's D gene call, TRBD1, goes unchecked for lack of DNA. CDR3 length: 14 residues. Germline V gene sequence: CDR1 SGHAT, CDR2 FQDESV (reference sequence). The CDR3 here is CASSLTNGAYGYTF.

The CDR3 here is CASSELGDGYTF. The chain recombines TRBV6-1 with TRBJ1-2; TCRdb's D gene call, TRBD1, goes unchecked for lack of DNA. The CDR3 is made up of 12 amino acids. Germline-derived CDR1 and CDR2 are MNHNS and SASEGT.

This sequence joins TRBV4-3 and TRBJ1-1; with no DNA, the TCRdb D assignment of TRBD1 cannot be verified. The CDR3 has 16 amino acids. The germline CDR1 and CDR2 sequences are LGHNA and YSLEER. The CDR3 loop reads CASSQETQGTNTEAFF.

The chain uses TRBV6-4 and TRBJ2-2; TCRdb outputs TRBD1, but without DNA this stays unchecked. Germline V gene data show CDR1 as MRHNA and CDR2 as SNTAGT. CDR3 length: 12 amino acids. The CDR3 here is CAIIQGDGELFF.

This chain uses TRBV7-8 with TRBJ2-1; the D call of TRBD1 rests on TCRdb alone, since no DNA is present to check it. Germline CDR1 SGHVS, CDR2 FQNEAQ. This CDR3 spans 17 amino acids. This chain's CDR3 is CASSFPINWGQYNEQFF.

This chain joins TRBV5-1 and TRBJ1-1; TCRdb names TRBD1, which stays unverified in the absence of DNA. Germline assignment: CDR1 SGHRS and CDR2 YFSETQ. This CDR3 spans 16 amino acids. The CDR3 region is CASRRDTSLLNTEAFF.

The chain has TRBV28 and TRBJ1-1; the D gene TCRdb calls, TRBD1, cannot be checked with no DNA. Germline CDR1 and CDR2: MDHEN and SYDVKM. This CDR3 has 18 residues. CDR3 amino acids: CASRKVRQGLLMNTEAFF. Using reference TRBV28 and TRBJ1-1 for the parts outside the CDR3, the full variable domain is DVKVTQSSRYLVKRTGEKVFLECVQDMDHENMFWYRQDPGLGLRLIYFSYDVKMKEKGDIPEGYSVSREKKERFSLILESASTNQTSMYLCASRKVRQGLLMNTEAFFGQGTRLTVV.